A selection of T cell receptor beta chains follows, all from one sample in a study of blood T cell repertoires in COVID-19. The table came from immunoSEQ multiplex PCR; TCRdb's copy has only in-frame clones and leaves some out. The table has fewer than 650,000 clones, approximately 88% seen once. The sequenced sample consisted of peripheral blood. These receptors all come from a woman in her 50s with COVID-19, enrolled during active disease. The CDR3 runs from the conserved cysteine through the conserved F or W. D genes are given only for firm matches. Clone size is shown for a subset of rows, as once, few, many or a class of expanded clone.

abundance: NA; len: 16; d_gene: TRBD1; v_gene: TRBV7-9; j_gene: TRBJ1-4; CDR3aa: CASSLPRQGTDEKLFF; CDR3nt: TGTGCCAGCAGCTTACCCAGACAGGGTACGGATGAAAAACTGTTTTTT
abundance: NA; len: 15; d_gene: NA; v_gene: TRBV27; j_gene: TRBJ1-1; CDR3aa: CASPEQGGENTEAFF; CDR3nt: TGTGCCAGCCCAGAACAGGGCGGCGAGAACACTGAAGCTTTCTTT
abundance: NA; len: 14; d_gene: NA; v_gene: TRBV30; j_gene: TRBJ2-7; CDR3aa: CAWSVGGITYEQYF; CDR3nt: TGTGCCTGGAGTGTAGGCGGCATAACCTACGAGCAGTACTTC
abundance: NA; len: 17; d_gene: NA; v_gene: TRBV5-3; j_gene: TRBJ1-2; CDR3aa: CARSSRTTTSGVYGYTF; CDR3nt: TGTGCCAGAAGCTCTCGGACGACCACATCGGGGGTATATGGCTACACCTTC
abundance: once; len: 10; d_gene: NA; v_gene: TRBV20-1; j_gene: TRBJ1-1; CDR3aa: CSVEDTEAFF; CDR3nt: TGCAGTGTCGAGGACACTGAAGCTTTCTTT
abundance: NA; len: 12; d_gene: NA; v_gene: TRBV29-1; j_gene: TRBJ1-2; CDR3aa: CSGGAVGYGYTF; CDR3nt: TGCAGCGGTGGGGCAGTGGGTTACGGCTACACCTTC
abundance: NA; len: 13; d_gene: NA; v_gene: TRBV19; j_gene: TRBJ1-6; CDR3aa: CASSIGGGSPLHF; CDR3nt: TGTGCCAGTAGTATCGGGGGAGGCTCACCCCTCCACTTT
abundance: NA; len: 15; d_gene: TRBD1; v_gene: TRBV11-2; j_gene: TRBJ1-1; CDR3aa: CASSLGRQGATEAFF; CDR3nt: TGTGCCAGCAGCTTAGGAAGGCAGGGGGCAACTGAAGCTTTCTTT
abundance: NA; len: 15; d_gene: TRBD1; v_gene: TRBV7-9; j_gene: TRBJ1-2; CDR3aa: CASSPAGGVNYGYTF; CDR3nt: TGTGCCAGCAGCCCCGCAGGGGGCGTTAACTATGGCTACACCTTC
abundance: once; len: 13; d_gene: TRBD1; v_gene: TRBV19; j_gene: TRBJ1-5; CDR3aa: CATTGQVNQPQHF; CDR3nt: TGTGCCACCACGGGACAGGTCAATCAGCCCCAGCATTTT
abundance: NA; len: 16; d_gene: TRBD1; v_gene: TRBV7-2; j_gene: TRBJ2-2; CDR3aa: CASSPGPGQGFGELFF; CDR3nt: TGTGCCAGCAGCCCCGGACCGGGACAGGGTTTCGGGGAGCTGTTTTTT
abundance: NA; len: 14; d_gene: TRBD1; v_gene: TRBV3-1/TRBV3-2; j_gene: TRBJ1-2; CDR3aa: CASSQAQGEYGYTF; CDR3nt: TGTGCCAGCAGCCAAGCCCAGGGGGAGTATGGCTACACCTTC